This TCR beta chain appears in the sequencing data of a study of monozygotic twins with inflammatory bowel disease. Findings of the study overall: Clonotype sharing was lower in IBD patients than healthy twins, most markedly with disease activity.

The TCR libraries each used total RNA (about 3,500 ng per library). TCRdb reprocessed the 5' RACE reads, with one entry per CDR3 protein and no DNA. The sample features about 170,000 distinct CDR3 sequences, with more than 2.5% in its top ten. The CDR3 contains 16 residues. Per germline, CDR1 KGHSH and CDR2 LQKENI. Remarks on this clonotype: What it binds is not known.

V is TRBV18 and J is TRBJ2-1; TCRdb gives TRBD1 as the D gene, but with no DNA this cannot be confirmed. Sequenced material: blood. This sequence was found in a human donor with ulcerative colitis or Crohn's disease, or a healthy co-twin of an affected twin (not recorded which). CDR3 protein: CASSPLPGSAYNEQFF.